The source of this T cell receptor (beta chain) is a study of cytomegalovirus exposure and HLA in healthy donors. Whole-study results and caveats: Later work showed greater clonal expansion in HLA-associated TCR beta chains than in equally common others. Evidence from a later analysis indicated that most CMV-associated TCR beta chains looked HLA-restricted. Differences between HLA loci emerged in a later analysis of TCR association rates, with DRB1 most and HLA-C fewest.

Primers for the PCR totalled 60 Vbeta and 13 Jbeta. Libraries were prepared by immunoSEQ multiplex PCR; TCRdb keeps only in-frame clonotypes and omits some of them. This sample has over 45,000 clones, with roughly 83% found just once. Trimming at V came to 4 bases and at J to 4 bases, leaving 7 bases not matched to a gene. CDR1 is LGHNA, CDR2 YNFKEQ, per germline. CDR3 length: 15 amino acids. With respect to this clone: What it binds is not known.

The source material was PBMCs. This receptor was obtained from a man aged 25-45 years in good health and CMV-seronegative. V and J are TRBV4-2 and TRBJ2-1; 7 bases are a match to TRBD1. CDR3 residues: CASSRGTETYNEQFF. CDR3 nucleotide sequence: TGTGCCAGCAGCCGTGGGACAGAGACTTACAATGAGCAGTTCTTC.